This paragraph reports one TCR beta chain. The sample is drawn from a study of T cell changes during pregnancy in multiple sclerosis. Profiling relied on immunoSEQ multiplex PCR, and the TCRdb table lists in-frame clones only, not all of them. This table has under 60,000 clones, around 94% appearing once. This receptor was taken from a female donor with multiple sclerosis, enrolled in a pregnancy study. Material: CD4+ T cells from peripheral blood mononuclear cells, obtained in the third trimester of pregnancy.

The CDR3 DNA sequence: TGTGCCAGCAGCGAACTAGCGGGAGTAGGGGGGGAGACCCAGTACTTC. Translation gives CASSELAGVGGETQYF. This rearrangement joins TRBV7-8 to TRBJ2-5; 11 bases are a match to TRBD2. CDR3 length: 16 amino acids. The V gene's germline CDR1 is SGHVS and CDR2 FQNEAQ. V shed 5 bases and J 5 bases; nucleotides not matched to a gene: 10.